This T cell receptor beta chain was sequenced for a study of identical twins. Study conclusions and caveats: Findings depended on cross-sectional statistics rather than tracking the same donors. Cord blood's abundant beta clonotypes had fewer insertions, unlike memory repertoires. For out-of-frame beta sequences, excess twin sharing was weaker.

This clonotype was seen a handful of times. Its antigen remains unidentified. Template switching created a universal primer site, and the cDNA included unique molecular identifiers. TCRdb re-called the 5' RACE reads with MiXCR, one entry per CDR3 protein. The sample lists about 250,000 distinct CDR3 sequences; around 15% were seen once. CDR1 and CDR2 (germline): SGHRS, YFSETQ. This CDR3 spans 14 amino acids. V lost 0 bases, J lost 1 base, and 7 bases lay in between. This TCR came from a young woman in good health. J is TRBJ1-2 and V is TRBV5-1; no definite D call. The specimen sequenced was memory (CD45RO+) T cells sorted from blood. The CDR3 DNA reads as TGCGCCAGCAGCTTGGGTATTGTTAACTATGGCTACACCTTC. Encoded protein: CASSLGIVNYGYTF.